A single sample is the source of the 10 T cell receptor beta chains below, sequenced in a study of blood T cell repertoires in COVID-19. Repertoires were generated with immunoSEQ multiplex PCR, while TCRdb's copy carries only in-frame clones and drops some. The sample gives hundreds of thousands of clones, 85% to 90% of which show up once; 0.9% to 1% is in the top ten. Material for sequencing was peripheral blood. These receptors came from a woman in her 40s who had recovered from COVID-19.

The CDR3 region has the DNA TGTGCCAGCACCAGGGACAACGGGGACACTGAAGCTTTCTTT. This encodes CASTRDNGDTEAFF. This chain connects TRBV6-5 to TRBJ1-1; weak D call: TRBD1 (6 bases). Trimming stripped 7 bases from V and 3 bases from J, with 15 bases between. The CDR3 runs 14 residues. The germline CDR1 and CDR2 sequences are MNHEY and SVGAGI.

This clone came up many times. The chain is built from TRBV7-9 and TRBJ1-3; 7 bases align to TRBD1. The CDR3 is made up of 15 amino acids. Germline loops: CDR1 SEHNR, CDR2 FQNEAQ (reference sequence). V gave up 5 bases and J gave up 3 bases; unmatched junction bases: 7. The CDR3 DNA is TGTGCCAGCAGCCCCCAGGACAGGCTTGGAAACACCATATATTTT. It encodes CASSPQDRLGNTIYF.

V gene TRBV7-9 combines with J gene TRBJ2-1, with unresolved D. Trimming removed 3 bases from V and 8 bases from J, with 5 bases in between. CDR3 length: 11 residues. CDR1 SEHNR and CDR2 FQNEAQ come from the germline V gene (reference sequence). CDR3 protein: CASSFSDEQFF. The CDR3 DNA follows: TGTGCCAGCAGCTTCAGCGATGAGCAGTTCTTC. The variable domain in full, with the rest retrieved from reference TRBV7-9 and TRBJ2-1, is DTGVSQNPRHKITKRGQNVTFRCDPISEHNRLYWYRQTLGQGPEFLTYFQNEAQLEKSRLLSDRFSAERPKGSFSTLEIQRTEQGDSAMYLCASSFSDEQFFGPGTRLTVL.

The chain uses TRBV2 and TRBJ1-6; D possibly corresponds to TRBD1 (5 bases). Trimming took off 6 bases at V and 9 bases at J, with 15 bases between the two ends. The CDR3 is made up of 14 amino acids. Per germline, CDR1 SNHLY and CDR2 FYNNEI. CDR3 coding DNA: TGTGCCAGCAGAGTCGGGCTTAGGGGTTCACCCCTCCACTTT. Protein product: CASRVGLRGSPLHF.

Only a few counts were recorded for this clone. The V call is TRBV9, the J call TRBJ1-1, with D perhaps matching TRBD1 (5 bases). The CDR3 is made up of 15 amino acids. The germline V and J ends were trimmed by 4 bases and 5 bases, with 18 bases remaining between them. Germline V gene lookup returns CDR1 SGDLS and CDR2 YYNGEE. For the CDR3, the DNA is TGTGCCAGCAGCCCCAGTGGAGGGGTGGGGACTGAAGCTTTCTTT. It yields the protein CASSPSGGVGTEAFF.

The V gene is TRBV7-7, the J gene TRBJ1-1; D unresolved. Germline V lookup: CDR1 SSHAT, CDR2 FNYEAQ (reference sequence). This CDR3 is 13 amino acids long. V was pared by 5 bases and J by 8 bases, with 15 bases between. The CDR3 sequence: CASSPGVHGEAFF. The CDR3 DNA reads TGTGCCAGCAGCCCAGGCGTTCACGGAGAAGCTTTCTTT.

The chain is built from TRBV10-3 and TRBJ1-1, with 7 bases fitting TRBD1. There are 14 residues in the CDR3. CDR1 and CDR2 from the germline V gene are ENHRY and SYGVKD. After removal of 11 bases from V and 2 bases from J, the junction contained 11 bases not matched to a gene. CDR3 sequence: CAAGEGTANTEAFF. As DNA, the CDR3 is TGTGCCGCGGGTGAGGGGACAGCCAACACTGAAGCTTTCTTT.

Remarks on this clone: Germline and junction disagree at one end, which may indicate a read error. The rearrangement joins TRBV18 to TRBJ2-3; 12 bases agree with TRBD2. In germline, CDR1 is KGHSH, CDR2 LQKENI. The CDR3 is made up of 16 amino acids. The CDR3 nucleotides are TGTGCCAGCTCCCCACTAGCGGGAGGACCCACAGATACGCAGTATTTT. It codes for CASSPLAGGPTDTQYF.

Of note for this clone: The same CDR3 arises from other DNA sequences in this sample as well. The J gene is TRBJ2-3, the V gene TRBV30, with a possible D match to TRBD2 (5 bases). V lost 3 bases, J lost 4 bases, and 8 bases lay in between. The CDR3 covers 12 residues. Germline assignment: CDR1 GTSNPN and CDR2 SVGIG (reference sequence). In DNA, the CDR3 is TGTGCCTGGAGCCCCGGGGCAGATACGCAGTATTTT. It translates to CAWSPGADTQYF.

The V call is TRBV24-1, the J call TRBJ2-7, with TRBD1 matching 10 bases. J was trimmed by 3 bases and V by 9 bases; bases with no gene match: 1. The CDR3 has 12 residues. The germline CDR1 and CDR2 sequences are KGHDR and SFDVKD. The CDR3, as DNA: TGTGCCACCGGGGACAGGGGCTACGAGCAGTACTTC. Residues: CATGDRGYEQYF.